The present T cell receptor beta chain was sequenced within a study of T cell repertoires in ileal Crohn's disease. Study details: The M6 sample came from neoterminal ileum during colonoscopy after surgery.

The V end was cut by 4 bases, the J end by 0 bases, with 7 bases between. CDR1 is SGHTA and CDR2 is FQGNSA in the germline V gene. The CDR3 runs 14 residues. Each sample's TCRB immunosequencing used five hundred nanograms of biopsy DNA. TCRdb keeps only in-frame clones here, not all; method: immunoSEQ multiplex PCR. Found here are about 62,000 clones, 85% to 90% of them singletons; the top ten hold roughly 2%. Time point denoted: neoterminal ileum biopsy at postoperative endoscopy, about 6 months after surgery. Sequences were obtained from ileal tissue. The chain combines TRBV7-2 with TRBJ1-3; D uncertain. This receptor was identified in an adult with Crohn's disease. DNA for the CDR3: TGTGCCAGCAGCTCGTCTGTCTCTGGAAACACCATATATTTT. Its protein product is CASSSSVSGNTIYF.